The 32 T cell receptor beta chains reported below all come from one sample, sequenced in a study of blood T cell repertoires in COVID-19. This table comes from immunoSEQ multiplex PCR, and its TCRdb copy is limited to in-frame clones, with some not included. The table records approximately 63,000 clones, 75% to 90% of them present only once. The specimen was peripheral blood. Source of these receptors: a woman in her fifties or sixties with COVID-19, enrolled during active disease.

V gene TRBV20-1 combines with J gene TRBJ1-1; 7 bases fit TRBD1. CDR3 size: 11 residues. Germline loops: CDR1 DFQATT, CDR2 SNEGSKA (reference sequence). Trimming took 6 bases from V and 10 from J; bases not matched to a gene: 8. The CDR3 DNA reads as TGCAGTGCAGGGGGCCAGGGGCGAGCTTTCTTT. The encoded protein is CSAGGQGRAFF.

In DNA form, the CDR3 reads TGTGCCAGCAGTTCAACGGACACTCCCTACGAGCAGTACTTC. Translated, it gives CASSSTDTPYEQYF. The chain links TRBV6-2 or TRBV6-3 to TRBJ2-7; D may be TRBD1 (5 bases). Trimming cost V 4 bases and J 2 bases, with 12 bases left between them. This CDR3 comprises 14 residues. Germline V gene data show CDR1 as MNHEY and CDR2 as SVGEGT.

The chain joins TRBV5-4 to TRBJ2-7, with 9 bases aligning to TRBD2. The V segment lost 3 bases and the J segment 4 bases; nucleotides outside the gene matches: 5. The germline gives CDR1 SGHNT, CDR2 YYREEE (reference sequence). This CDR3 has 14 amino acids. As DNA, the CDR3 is TGTGCCAGCAGCTCCCCGGGACTAGCATACGAGCAGTACTTC. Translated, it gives CASSSPGLAYEQYF.

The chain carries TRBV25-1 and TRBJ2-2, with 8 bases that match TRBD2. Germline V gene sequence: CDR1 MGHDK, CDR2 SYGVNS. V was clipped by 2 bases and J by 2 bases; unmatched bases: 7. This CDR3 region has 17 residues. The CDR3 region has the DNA TGTGCCAGCAGTGAAGGCCCAGCGGGAGCCAACACCGGGGAGCTGTTTTTT. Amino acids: CASSEGPAGANTGELFF.

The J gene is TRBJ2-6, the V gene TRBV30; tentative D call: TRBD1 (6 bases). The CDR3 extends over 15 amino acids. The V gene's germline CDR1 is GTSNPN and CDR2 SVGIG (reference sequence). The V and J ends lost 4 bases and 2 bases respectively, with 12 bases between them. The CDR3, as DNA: TGTGCCTGGAAACGTCAGGGGACTGGGGCCAACGTCCTGACTTTC. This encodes CAWKRQGTGANVLTF.

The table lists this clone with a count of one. The CDR3 spells CASSTPLSRGNQPQHF. The CDR3 DNA follows: TGTGCCAGCAGCACCCCATTAAGTCGGGGCAATCAGCCCCAGCATTTT. The chain is built from TRBV6-2 or TRBV6-3 and TRBJ1-5; D gene ambiguous. The CDR3 consists of 16 residues. V lost 6 bases and J 2 bases, leaving 17 bases between the germline ends. The germline gives CDR1 MNHEY, CDR2 SVGEGT.

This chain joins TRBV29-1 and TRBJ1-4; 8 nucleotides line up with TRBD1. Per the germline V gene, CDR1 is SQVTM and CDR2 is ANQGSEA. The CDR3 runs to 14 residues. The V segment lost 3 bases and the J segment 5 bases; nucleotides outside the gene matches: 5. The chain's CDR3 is CSVEWTGLNEKLFF. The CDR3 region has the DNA TGCAGCGTTGAGTGGACAGGGTTGAATGAAAAACTGTTTTTT.

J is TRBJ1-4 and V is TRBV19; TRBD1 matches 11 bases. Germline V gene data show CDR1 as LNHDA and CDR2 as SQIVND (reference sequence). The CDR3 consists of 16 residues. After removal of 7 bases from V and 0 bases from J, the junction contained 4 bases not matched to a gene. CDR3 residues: CASKDRGRATNEKLFF. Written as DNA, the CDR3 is TGTGCCAGTAAGGACAGGGGGCGAGCAACTAATGAAAAACTGTTTTTT.

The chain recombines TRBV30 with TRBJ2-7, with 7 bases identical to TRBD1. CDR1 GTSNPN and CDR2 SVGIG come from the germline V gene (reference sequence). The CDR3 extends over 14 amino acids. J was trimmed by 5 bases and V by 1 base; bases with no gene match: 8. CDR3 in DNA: TGTGCCTGGAGTGGTAAGGACAGGAAAGACGAGCAGTACTTC. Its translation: CAWSGKDRKDEQYF.

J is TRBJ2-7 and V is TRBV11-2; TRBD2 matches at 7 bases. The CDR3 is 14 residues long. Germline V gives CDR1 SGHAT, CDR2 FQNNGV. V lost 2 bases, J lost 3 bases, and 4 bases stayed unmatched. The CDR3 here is CASSLRGEGYEQYF. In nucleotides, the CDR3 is TGTGCCAGCAGCTTACGGGGGGAGGGCTACGAGCAGTACTTC. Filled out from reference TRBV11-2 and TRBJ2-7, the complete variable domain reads EAGVAQSPRYKIIEKRQSVAFWCNPISGHATLYWYQQILGQGPKLLIQFQNNGVVDDSQLPKDRFSAERLKGVDSTLKIQPAKLEDSAVYLCASSLRGEGYEQYFGPGTRLTVT.

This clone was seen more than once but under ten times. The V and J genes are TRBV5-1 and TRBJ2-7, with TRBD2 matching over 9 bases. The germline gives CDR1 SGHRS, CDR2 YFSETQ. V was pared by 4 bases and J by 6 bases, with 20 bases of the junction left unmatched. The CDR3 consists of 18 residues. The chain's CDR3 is CASSPWREGYHLLFEQYF. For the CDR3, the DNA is TGCGCCAGCAGCCCTTGGCGGGAGGGCTACCACCTCCTCTTCGAGCAGTACTTC.

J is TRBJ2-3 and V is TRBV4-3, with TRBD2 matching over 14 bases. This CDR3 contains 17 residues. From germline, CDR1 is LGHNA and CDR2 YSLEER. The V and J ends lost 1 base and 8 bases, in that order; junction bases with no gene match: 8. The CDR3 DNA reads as TGCGCCAGCAGCCAAGGGGGGACTAGCGGGAGCCTCGGTACGCAGTATTTT. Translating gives CASSQGGTSGSLGTQYF.

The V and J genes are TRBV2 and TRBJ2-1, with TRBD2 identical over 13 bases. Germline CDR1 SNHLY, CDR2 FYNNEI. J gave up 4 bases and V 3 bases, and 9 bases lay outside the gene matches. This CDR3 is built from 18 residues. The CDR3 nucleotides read TGTGCCAGCAGTGACGGGACTAGCGGGACTAAACCTTACAATGAGCAGTTCTTC. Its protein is CASSDGTSGTKPYNEQFF.

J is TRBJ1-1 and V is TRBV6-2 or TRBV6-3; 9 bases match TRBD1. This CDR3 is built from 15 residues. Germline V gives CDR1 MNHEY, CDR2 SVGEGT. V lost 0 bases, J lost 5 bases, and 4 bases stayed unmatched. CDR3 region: CASSYSPDRGTEAFF. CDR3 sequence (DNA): TGTGCCAGCAGTTACTCCCCGGACAGGGGAACTGAAGCTTTCTTT.

The CDR3 DNA reads as TGTGCCAGCAGCTTAGGTGCTAGAAGGACTGAAGCTTTCTTT. Translated: CASSLGARRTEAFF. The V gene is TRBV7-2, the J gene TRBJ1-1; no definite D call. Trimming took 1 base from V and 5 from J, leaving 11 bases between them. CDR3 length: 14 residues. Germline CDR1 SGHTA, CDR2 FQGNSA.

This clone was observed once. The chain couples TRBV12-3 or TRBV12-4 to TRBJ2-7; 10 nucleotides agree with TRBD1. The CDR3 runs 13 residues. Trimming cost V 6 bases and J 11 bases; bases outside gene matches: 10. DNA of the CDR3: TGTGCCAGCAGCCCAGGGACAGGGGATTTTAAGTACTTC. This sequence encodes CASSPGTGDFKYF.

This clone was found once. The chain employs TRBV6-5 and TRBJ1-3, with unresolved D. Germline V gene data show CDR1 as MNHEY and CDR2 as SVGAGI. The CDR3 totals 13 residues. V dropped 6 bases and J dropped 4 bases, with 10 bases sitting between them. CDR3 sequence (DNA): TGTGCCAGCAGGGCGGCGGCCGGAAACACCATATATTTT. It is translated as CASRAAAGNTIYF.

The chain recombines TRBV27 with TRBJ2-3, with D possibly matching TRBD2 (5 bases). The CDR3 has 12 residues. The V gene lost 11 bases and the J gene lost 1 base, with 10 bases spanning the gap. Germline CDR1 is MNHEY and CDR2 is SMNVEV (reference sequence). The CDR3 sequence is CAVGRGTDTQYF. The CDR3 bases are TGTGCCGTCGGGCGGGGCACAGATACGCAGTATTTT.

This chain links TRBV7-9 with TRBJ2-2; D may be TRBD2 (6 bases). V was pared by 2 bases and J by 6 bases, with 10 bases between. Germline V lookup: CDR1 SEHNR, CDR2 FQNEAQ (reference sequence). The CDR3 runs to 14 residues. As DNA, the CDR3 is TGTGCCAGCAGCTTATCGGCGGGGTCCGGGGAGCTGTTTTTT. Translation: CASSLSAGSGELFF.

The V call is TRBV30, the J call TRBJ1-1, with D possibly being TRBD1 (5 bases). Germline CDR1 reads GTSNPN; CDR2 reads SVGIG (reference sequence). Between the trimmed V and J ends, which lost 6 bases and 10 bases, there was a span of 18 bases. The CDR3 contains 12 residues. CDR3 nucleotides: TGTGCCTGCCCCGTAGGGGCGTCGGCAGCTTTCTTT. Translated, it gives CACPVGASAAFF. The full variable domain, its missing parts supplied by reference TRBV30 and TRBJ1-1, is SQTIHQWPATLVQPVGSPLSLECTVEGTSNPNLYWYRQAAGRGLQLLFYSVGIGQISSEVPQNLSASRPQDRQFILSSKKLLLSDSGFYLCACPVGASAAFFGQGTRLTVV.

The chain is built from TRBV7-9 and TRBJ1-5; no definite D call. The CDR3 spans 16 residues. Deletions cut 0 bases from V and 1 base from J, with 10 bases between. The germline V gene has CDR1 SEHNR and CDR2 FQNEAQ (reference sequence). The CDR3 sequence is CASSLALGRSNQPQHF. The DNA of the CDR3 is TGTGCCAGCAGCTTAGCGCTAGGTCGGAGCAATCAGCCCCAGCATTTT.

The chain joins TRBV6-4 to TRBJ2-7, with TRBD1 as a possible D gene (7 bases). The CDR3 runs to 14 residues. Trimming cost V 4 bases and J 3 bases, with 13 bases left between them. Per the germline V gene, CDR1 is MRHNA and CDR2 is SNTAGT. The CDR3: CASSVAGGNYEQYF. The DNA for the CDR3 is TGTGCCAGCAGTGTGGCAGGGGGGAACTACGAGCAGTACTTC.

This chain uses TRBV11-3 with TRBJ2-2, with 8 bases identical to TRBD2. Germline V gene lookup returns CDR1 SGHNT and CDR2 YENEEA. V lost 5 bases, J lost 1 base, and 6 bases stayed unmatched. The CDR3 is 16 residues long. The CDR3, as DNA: TGTGCCAGCAGCAAGCCGGGACTAGGGAACACCGGGGAGCTGTTTTTT. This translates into CASSKPGLGNTGELFF.

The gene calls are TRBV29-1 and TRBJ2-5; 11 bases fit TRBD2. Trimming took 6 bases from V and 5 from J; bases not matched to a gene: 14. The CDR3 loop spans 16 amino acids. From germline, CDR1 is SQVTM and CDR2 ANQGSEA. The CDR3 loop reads CSVAQLAGGWGETQYF. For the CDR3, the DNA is TGCAGCGTCGCACAGCTAGCGGGAGGTTGGGGCGAGACCCAGTACTTC.

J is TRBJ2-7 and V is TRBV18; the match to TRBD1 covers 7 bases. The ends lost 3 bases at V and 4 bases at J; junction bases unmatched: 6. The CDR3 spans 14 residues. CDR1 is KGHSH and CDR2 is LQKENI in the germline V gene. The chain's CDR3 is CASSPTGNDYEQYF. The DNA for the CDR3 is TGTGCCAGCTCACCGACAGGGAATGATTACGAGCAGTACTTC.

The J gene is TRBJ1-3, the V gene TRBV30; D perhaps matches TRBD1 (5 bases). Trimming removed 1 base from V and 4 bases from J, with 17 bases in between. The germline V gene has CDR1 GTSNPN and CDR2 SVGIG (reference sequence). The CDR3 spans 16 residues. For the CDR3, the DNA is TGTGCCTGGAGTGGCTCCTCCGCAGGGTTAGGAAACACCATATATTTT. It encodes CAWSGSSAGLGNTIYF.

CDR3 nucleotide sequence: TGCGCCAGCAGCCAAGAGGGGACAGATAATGAAAAACTGTTTTTT. As protein: CASSQEGTDNEKLFF. The chain uses TRBV4-3 and TRBJ1-4, with 7 bases fitting TRBD1. This CDR3 contains 15 residues. Germline-derived CDR1 and CDR2 are LGHNA and YSLEER. With V trimmed by 0 bases and J by 4 bases, 2 bases remained unmatched.

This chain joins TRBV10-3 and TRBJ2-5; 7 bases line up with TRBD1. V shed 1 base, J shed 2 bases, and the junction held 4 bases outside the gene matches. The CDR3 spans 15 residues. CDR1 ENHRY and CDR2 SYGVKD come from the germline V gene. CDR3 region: CAISEWQGVQETQYF. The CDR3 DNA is TGTGCCATCAGTGAGTGGCAGGGGGTTCAAGAGACCCAGTACTTC.

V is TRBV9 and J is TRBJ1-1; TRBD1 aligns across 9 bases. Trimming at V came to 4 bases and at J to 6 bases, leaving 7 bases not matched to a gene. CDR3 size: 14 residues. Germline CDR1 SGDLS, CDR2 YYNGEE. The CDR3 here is CASSPDRGRPEAFF. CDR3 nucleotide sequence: TGTGCCAGCAGCCCTGACAGGGGGAGACCTGAAGCTTTCTTT.

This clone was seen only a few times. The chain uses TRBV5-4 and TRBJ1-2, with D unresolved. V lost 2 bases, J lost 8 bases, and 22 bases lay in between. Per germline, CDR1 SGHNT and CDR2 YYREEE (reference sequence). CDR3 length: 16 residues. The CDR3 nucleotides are TGTGCCAGCAGCTTAGAGGGCGGACGAGAAGTGCGCGGCTACACCTTC. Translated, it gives CASSLEGGREVRGYTF.

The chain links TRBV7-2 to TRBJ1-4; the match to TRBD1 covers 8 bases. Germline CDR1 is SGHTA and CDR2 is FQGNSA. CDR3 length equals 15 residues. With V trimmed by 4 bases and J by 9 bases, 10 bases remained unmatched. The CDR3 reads CASSYTGGGIQKLFF. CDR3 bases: TGTGCCAGCAGCTATACAGGGGGTGGTATTCAAAAACTGTTTTTT.

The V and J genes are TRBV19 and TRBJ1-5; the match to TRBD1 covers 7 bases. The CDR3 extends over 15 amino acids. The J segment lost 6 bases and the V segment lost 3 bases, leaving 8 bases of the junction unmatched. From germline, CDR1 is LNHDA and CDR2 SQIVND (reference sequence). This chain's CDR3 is CASSIQGEISQPQHF. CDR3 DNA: TGTGCCAGTAGTATTCAGGGGGAAATTTCTCAGCCCCAGCATTTT.